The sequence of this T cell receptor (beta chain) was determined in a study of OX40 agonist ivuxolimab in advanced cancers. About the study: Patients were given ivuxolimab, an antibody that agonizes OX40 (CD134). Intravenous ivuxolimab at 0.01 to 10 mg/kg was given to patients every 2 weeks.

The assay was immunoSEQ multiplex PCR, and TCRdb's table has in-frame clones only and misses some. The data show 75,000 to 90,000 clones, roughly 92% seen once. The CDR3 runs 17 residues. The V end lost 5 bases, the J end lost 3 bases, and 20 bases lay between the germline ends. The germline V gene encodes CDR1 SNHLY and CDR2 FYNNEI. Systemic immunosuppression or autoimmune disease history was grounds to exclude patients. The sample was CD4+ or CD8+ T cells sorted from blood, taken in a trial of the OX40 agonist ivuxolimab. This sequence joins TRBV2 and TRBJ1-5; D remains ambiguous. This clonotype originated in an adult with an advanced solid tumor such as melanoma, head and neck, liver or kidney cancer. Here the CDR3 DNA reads TGTGCCAGCAGTTCCCCGCGAGGTTCGGCTACCAATCAGCCCCAGCATTTT. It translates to CASSSPRGSATNQPQHF.